There are a few counts of the clone carrying this T cell receptor (beta chain). Its antigen is as yet unknown. Assay: immunoSEQ multiplex PCR; the TCRdb copy retains only in-frame clones and omits some. Found here are some 29,000 clones, around 74% of them singletons; the top ten hold roughly 17%. This record comes from a study of vaccination effects on CD4 cells after COVID-19. Study-wide background: Post-vaccine draws lagged the second dose by a median of 72 days.

Pools of viral peptides were used by the ViraFEST assay to expand antigen-specific CD4+ T cells ahead of sequencing. Following a roughly 10-day culture, CD4+ T cells were purified. It was two doses of either the BNT162b2 or mRNA-1273 vaccine that participants received. Sequences were derived from CD4+ T cells from PBMCs cultured with HCoV-OC43 spike peptides, sampled after COVID-19 vaccination. The subset is: HCoV-OC43 spike overlapping peptide pool stimulation. The clonotype comes from a human donor who received a COVID-19 vaccine.

DNA for the CDR3: TGTGCCAGTAGTATAGCAGACAGGGCCCTTGGAAACACCATATATTTT. Residues: CASSIADRALGNTIYF. The rearrangement links TRBV19 to TRBJ1-3; 7 nucleotides match TRBD1. Germline V lookup: CDR1 LNHDA, CDR2 SQIVND (reference sequence). The CDR3 is 16 residues long. Trimming at V came to 1 base and at J to 3 bases, leaving 6 bases not matched to a gene.